Listed here are 10 T cell receptor beta chains from one sample, sequenced in a study of patients and donors after allogeneic stem cell transplantation. TCRdb re-called the RT-PCR reads through MiXCR, storing one row per CDR3 protein. The sample holds about a million distinct CDR3 sequences, 15% to 20% seen once. The source material was blood, either unsorted or a sorted T cell fraction (not recorded which). The origin of the receptors is a human donor who was either an allogeneic HSCT recipient or a stem cell or donor lymphocyte infusion donor (not recorded which). It is not recorded whose cells these are; they may come from a transplant donor.

This clonotype has just a few counts. V is TRBV3-1 and J is TRBJ1-5; D might be TRBD1 (6 bases). V lost 0 bases, J lost 7 bases, and 16 bases lay in between. Germline CDR1 is LGHDT and CDR2 is YNNKEL (reference sequence). The length of the CDR3 is 16 residues. CDR3 loop: CASSQDAVGGRQPQHF. CDR3 nucleotide sequence: TGTGCCAGCAGCCAAGATGCGGTAGGGGGTAGGCAGCCCCAGCATTTT.

The rearrangement uses TRBV24-1 and TRBJ1-5; D is possibly TRBD1 (6 bases). CDR1 is KGHDR and CDR2 is SFDVKD in the germline V gene. The CDR3 has 15 residues. V lost 9 bases and J lost 3, with 17 bases in between. CDR3 DNA sequence: TGTGCCACCCGCGAGGGGGGACTCCTCAATCAGCCCCAGCATTTT. Protein sequence: CATREGGLLNQPQHF.

The V call is TRBV12-3 or TRBV12-4, the J call TRBJ2-3; 9 bases align to TRBD2. The CDR3 runs 15 residues. Unmatched junction bases numbered 7, after V lost 6 bases and J lost 3 bases. The CDR3 spells CASSYGGRVTDTQYF. DNA of the CDR3: TGTGCCAGCAGCTACGGCGGGAGGGTGACAGATACGCAGTATTTT.

This clonotype showed up just a few times. The chain has TRBV7-2 and TRBJ2-1, with 14 bases aligning to TRBD2. Germline trimming cut 5 bases from V and 9 bases from J; bases unmatched to any gene: 9. Germline V CDR1 and CDR2: SGHTA, FQGNSA. The CDR3 has 16 residues. The CDR3 region has the DNA TGTGCCAGCAGCGCAAGACTAGCGGGGGGGCGGGTTGAGCAGTTCTTC. Encoded protein: CASSARLAGGRVEQFF.

The rearrangement joins TRBV9 to TRBJ2-1; D not certain. Germline V CDR1 and CDR2: SGDLS, YYNGEE. The CDR3 covers 15 residues. Deletions cut 0 bases from V and 0 bases from J, with 7 bases between. This CDR3 reads CASSVEGRSYNEQFF. The CDR3 nucleotides read TGTGCCAGCAGCGTAGAAGGGCGCTCCTACAATGAGCAGTTCTTC.

CDR3 nucleotides: TGCGCCAGCAGCCAAAAAGGCGGTTTTGAGGGGGGGAGCACAGATACGCAGTATTTT. It yields the protein CASSQKGGFEGGSTDTQYF. The chain couples TRBV4-1 to TRBJ2-3; maybe TRBD2 (7 bases). The germline gives CDR1 MGHRA, CDR2 YSYEKL. V gave up 2 bases and J gave up 0 bases, with 21 bases separating them. The CDR3 has 19 residues.

This clonotype was picked up a small number of times. The chain carries TRBV10-3 and TRBJ2-3, with a tentative D call TRBD1 (6 bases). Germline CDR1 ENHRY, CDR2 SYGVKD. This CDR3 is 16 amino acids long. Trimming took off 0 bases at V and 1 base at J, with 11 bases between the two ends. The CDR3 spells CAISESRGLGTDTQYF. Written as DNA, the CDR3 is TGTGCCATCAGTGAGTCCAGGGGATTGGGCACAGATACGCAGTATTTT.

The V call is TRBV2, the J call TRBJ2-1; no clear D gene. The CDR3 consists of 15 residues. CDR1 and CDR2 from the germline V gene are SNHLY and FYNNEI. Trimming took 1 base from V and 0 from J, leaving 7 bases between them. The CDR3 spells CASSEVPSSYNEQFF. In nucleotides, the CDR3 is TGTGCCAGCAGTGAAGTCCCAAGCTCCTACAATGAGCAGTTCTTC.

This clonotype was seen repeatedly, ten times or more. CDR3 loop: CASSLRGQQETQYF. The CDR3 DNA sequence: TGCGCCAGCAGCTTGAGGGGGCAGCAAGAGACCCAGTACTTC. The genes are TRBV5-1 and TRBJ2-5, with 7 bases aligning to TRBD1. With 1 base clipped from V and 2 bases from J, the junction kept 2 bases outside the gene matches. From germline, CDR1 is SGHRS and CDR2 YFSETQ. The length of the CDR3 is 14 residues. The complete variable domain, with remaining parts taken from reference TRBV5-1 and TRBJ2-5, reads KAGVTQTPRYLIKTRGQQVTLSCSPISGHRSVSWYQQTPGQGLQFLFEYFSETQRNKGNFPGRFSGRQFSNSRSEMNVSTLELGDSALYLCASSLRGQQETQYFGPGTRLLVL.

The rearrangement uses TRBV27 and TRBJ2-1; TRBD2 is a possible D gene (7 bases). In germline, CDR1 is MNHEY, CDR2 SMNVEV (reference sequence). V lost 7 bases to trimming and J lost 10 bases, with 20 bases between them. CDR3 length: 14 amino acids. In nucleotides, the CDR3 is TGTGCCAGCATCCCCCCGGGGGGCAGCGAGGAGCAGTTCTTC. Translating gives CASIPPGGSEEQFF.